Included here is one T cell receptor (beta chain) sequence, with context. At least ten counts were recorded for this clonotype. No cognate antigen has been identified for it. Base qualities are not at hand, and no much larger clone is one base apart. The data originate from a study of spatial heterogeneity in lung cancer (dated by TCRdb to 2018 to 2020). Concerning the study at large: Beta-chain transcripts were consistently detected in greater numbers than alpha-chain transcripts, which likely reflected higher beta-chain transcript abundance. Nonsynonymous mutation counts, determined by whole-exome sequencing of tumor tissue, were related to TCR repertoire features. TCR alpha and beta repertoires were quantitatively compared across multiple tumor regions, matched nontumor lung and blood in non-small cell lung cancer. In the raw uncorrected reads, each unique combination of TCR and UMI appeared more than ten times on average. Both alpha and beta chains were TCR-sequenced in samples taken at surgery, namely 220 tumor regions, 62 to 65 matched nontumor lung samples and about 58 PBMC samples.

V trim: 4 bases; J trim: 4 bases; unmatched bases: 9. The CDR3 numbers 16 residues from cysteine through phenylalanine. Left in the record is the CDR3 DNA by itself, 48 bases read in frame from the first base. CDR1 SGHTA and CDR2 FQGNSA were looked up in the germline V gene. The library was generated by 5' RACE. Instrument used: NextSeq 500. The TCR library protocol attached a unique molecular identifier to each TCR cDNA molecule to allow correction of PCR and sequencing errors. In the original analysis: TCR identification, UMI-based error correction and CDR3 extraction were all carried out with Decombinator tools. TCRs above a frequency of 2 per 1,000, corresponding to the top 1% of the tumor frequency distribution, were defined as expanded. Each repertoire was subsampled 100 times to 5,000 TCRs, after which Renyi diversity was computed with the R vegan package. CDR3 similarity networks were constructed using string-kernel similarity of amino acid triplets, with links drawn between CDR3s whose pairwise similarity was above 0.82. The public reads were run again by TCRdb, first through fastp at Q25 and then through MiXCR, and only productive beta chains were kept. When rows share a CDR3 protein, they turn into one entry using the most common DNA and genes. These V and J calls are TCRdb output, not the study's own analysis. For this sample the table gives just under 95,000 distinct CDR3 sequences, of which over 9.5% were detected only once. About 40% of the sample comes from the top ten.

What this sample's time point label stands for: sample taken at primary tumor resection. Without any cell sorting, TCR sequencing was performed on whole RNA extracted either from tumor and nontumor lung tissue or from cryopreserved PBMC samples. The donors were around 69 patients from the lung TRACERx cohort who had early-stage, untreated non-small cell lung cancer. A patient was chosen for TCR sequencing only when enough RNA was available from at least two tumor regions. Broader findings and caveats from the paper: Ubiquitous expanded tumor TCRs showed up in blood more often at tumor resection than at routine follow-up. Additional single-cell paired TCR alpha and beta sequencing was considered necessary to confirm, at a functional level, the hypothesis that regional TCRs recognize regional mutations.

The chain was built from TRBV7-2 and TRBJ2-1, with 8 bases in between that match TRBD2. This sequence was found in a male donor with early-stage non-small cell lung cancer. Material: PBMCs, obtained at surgery. The nucleotide sequence reads TGTGCCAGCAGCTCAGGTAGCGGGACTAGATACAATGAGCAGTTCTTC. This encodes CASSSGSGTRYNEQFF.